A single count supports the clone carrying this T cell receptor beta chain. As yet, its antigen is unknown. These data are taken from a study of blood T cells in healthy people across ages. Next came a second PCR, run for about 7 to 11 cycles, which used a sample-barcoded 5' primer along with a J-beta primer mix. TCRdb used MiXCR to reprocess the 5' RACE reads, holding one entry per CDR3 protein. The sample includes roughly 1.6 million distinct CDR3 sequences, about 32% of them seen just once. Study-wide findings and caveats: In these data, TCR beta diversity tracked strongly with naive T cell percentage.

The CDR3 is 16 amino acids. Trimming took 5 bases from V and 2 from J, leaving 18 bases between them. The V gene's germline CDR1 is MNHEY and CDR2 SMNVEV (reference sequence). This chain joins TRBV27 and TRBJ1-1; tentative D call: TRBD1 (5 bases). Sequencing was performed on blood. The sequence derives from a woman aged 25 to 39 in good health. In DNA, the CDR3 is TGTGCCAGCAGTCCCTACCCCAGACAGCCCAACACTGAAGCTTTCTTT. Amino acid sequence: CASSPYPRQPNTEAFF.